This entry features one T cell receptor beta chain sequence. Which antigen it targets is not known. No base quality values were provided; no much bigger clone lies one nucleotide off. The method was the immunoSEQ multiplex PCR assay. The multiplex PCR relied on a mix of 60 forward primers for TCR Vbeta segments and 13 reverse primers for TCR Jbeta segments. Amplification of the CDR3 region of rearranged TCR beta genes was performed with a multiplex PCR assay on genomic DNA. The Illumina HiSeq System was used to sequence the amplified TCR beta libraries as 87-base-pair reads. The source study handled its data this way. A later analysis counted approximately 84 million unique TCR beta chains across the 650 to 700 repertoires, and about 10 million of these chains were shared by at least two donors. A nearest-neighbor algorithm error-corrected the raw reads and collapsed the reads into unique sequences, merging closely related sequences to remove PCR and sequencing errors. CDR3 sequences were aligned to IMGT reference sequences to assign V, D and J gene segments. For a sequence to be retained, at least a six-nucleotide match to both a V gene segment and a J gene segment was required. Rearrangements were classified as productive when the CDR3 lacked stop codons and remained in frame with V and J, and all other rearrangements were classified as non-productive. CDR3 was defined by IMGT convention, running from the second conserved V-encoded cysteine to the conserved J-encoded phenylalanine. Sequences without an unambiguous match to a single V gene segment were excluded from the earlier analysis of 587 of the donors. In an earlier analysis of around 590 of the donors, a V segment was called functional when productive rearrangements were above 56.7%, and segregating when the standard deviation between donors exceeded 5%. A statistical classification framework was developed to diagnose cytomegalovirus status using the catalog of TCR beta chain sequences. In a later analysis, V and J genes were assigned by comparing TCR nucleotide sequences against IMGT/GENE-DB human TR gene sequences. A later analysis assigned CDR3 sequences and most-parsimonious VDJ recombination scenarios with the TCRdist pipeline. In a later analysis, every TCR beta chain was defined by the combination of its CDR3 amino acid sequence and its V-gene family, and reads without a unique V-gene family were dropped. To address suspected cross-contamination and a sequencing artifact, a later analysis removed 450 to 700 highly shared, low-generation-probability nucleotide sequences. A later analysis calculated a clonal expansion index for each public chain from normalized within-repertoire ranks of inferred template counts. Generation probabilities in a later analysis came from a VDJ recombination model fitted to out-of-frame rearrangements, and those results were checked against IGoR. A later analysis scored TCR-TCR, TCR-HLA and TCR-CMV co-occurrence with hypergeometric tests, applying a repertoire-size bias correction to TCR pairs. A later analysis estimated false discovery rates by permuting HLA or CMV assignments 20 times. In a later analysis, co-occurring TCRs were grouped with DBSCAN, and TCRdist sequence similarity was added when clustering was performed within HLA-allele-positive subsets. Repertoires with fewer than 30,000 or more than 120,000 public chains were left out of co-occurrence clustering, as were a few repertoires with anomalous nucleotide sharing. What TCRdb holds here is the immuneACCESS table cut down to in-frame rearrangements. Part of the clones is not present; checked against another copy, under half of the missing clones reflect an unresolved V gene, and the others are unexplained. The V and J calls and clone size are taken from that table; D and trimming were inferred from the DNA. The table for this sample lists about 140,000 clones; more than 75% of them were counted only once. The ten largest account for 2% to 3% of the sample.

The sample is drawn from a study of cytomegalovirus exposure and HLA in healthy donors (dated by TCRdb to between 2016 and 2019). With respect to the entire study: According to an earlier analysis of 550 to 700 of the donors, about 190 million T cells yielded some 110 million unique TCR beta sequences and more than 250 Gb of sequence data. Roughly 300 gigabases of sequencing data and 78 million or so unique TCR sequences were included in an early release covering about 620 HLA-typed donors. Of the approximately 400 genotyped donors, less than 85% were placed in the genetic ancestry cluster associated with self-reported Caucasian donors. The study aimed to test whether signatures of past pathogen exposure could be identified by cataloging public T cell receptors. Using immunosequencing, the study profiled T cell repertoires from roughly 650 subjects and related those repertoires to cytomegalovirus serostatus. A separate validation cohort of 100 to 150 different subjects was used in addition to the roughly 620-subject first cohort. To predict cytomegalovirus infection status, the study brought together high-throughput TCR immunosequencing, statistical association of individual TCRs with disease status, and machine learning. A later analysis re-examined previously published TCR beta repertoires from hundreds of donors and added high-resolution HLA genotyping to investigate patterns of TCR occurrence. Rather than using new phenotypic data, the later analysis identified candidate immune exposures from TCR beta sequences and from how often those sequences occurred across donors. In an earlier analysis of roughly 540 of the donors, high-throughput TCR beta sequencing was used to judge whether each TCR beta V gene segment behaved as functional or pseudogenic. Donor age, sex, ethnicity and CMV serostatus were compiled together with the repertoire data. In a later genetic analysis, genome-wide SNP genotypes for 398 of the 666 donors were used, and that subset was treated as a discovery cohort. Every discovery cohort repertoire had been produced on one sequencing platform. HLA typing included class I and class II loci at four-digit resolution. The number of donors typed differed by locus, with roughly 629-640 for A, B, C, DRB1 and DQB1, over 500 for DQA1, 600 to 610 for DPA1, and roughly 450 for DPB1. Four to six DR-DQ haplotypes were handled as single units for association and clustering, since linkage in the cohort was strong. Across around 400 genotyped donors of the cohort, an average of about 240,000 unique TCR beta nucleotide sequences per donor were sequenced, and roughly a sixth of those sequences were non-productive. The investigation overall reported the following: This cohort had only TCR beta chains sequenced, and the lack of alpha or paired-chain data limited which features could be detected. Linkage disequilibrium might explain the correlated functional status among segregating V segments, but an unknown experimental factor could not be excluded. The 87-base-pair reads could not distinguish some IMGT-functional V segments, including TRBV6-2 and TRBV6-3, so those segments were excluded. The earlier analysis of about 600 of the donors excluded some 16 rarely observed V segments, including chromosome 9 orphons, because counts were too low. Compared with equally common non-associated chains, HLA-associated TCR beta chains in a later analysis were more clonally expanded and had lower generation probabilities. A later analysis found that most CMV-associated TCR beta chains appeared HLA-restricted, with HLA associations seemingly driven largely by CMV exposure. The classifier was reported to diagnose cytomegalovirus status with high specificity and sensitivity in both the original and validation cohorts. Immune exposure information for the cohort was limited to CMV serostatus. Sequencing depth was assumed to be roughly uniform across donors in the presence/absence analyses, though that assumption may not hold. Specific HLA alleles were associated with roughly 17,000 TCR beta sequences at a false discovery rate of 0.05 in a later analysis. In vitro tests confirmed that a few of the cytomegalovirus-associated TCR beta chains recognize cytomegalovirus antigens. HLA typing was unavailable for some donors at each locus, so association tests used only the typed subset. In a later genetic analysis, a missense DCLRE1C variant was associated with V-gene and J-gene trimming of TCR beta chains, and the association was replicated in an independent cohort. The authors suggested that the approach could potentially be generalized to other disease states and immunological phenotypes. A total of 150 to 200 TCR beta chains were listed by the study as associated with cytomegalovirus. A cluster of highly shared sequence variants was judged likely to be a technical artifact of the sequencing pipeline. According to a later analysis, parvovirus B19, influenza, CMV and Epstein-Barr virus appeared linked to several top co-occurrence clusters. Most TCR sequences were observed very rarely across donors, whereas some public TCRs were present in many individuals. Assigning TCR associations to individual alleles was difficult when HLA alleles, especially DR and DQ, strongly co-occurred. In a later genetic analysis, fewer N-insertions in productive TCRs were reported among donors in an Asian-associated ancestry cluster than the roughly 640-donor mean. In a later analysis, TCR association rates were found to vary across HLA loci, with the most associated TCRs seen for DRB1 alleles and the fewest for HLA-C alleles. A further reported finding was that TCR beta sequences accurately predicted the HLA-A and HLA-B alleles for most subjects in the first cohort. An earlier analysis of some 560 of the donors showed that most TCR beta V segments appeared in productive rearrangements either about 90% or about 30% of the time, which broadly matched IMGT annotations.

The cohort comprised around 690 healthy bone marrow donors. Cohort members were all nominally healthy when sampled, although unrecorded immune exposures were likely present. The donor tested CMV seropositive and was one of the 289 seropositive cohort members. Each donor provided a peripheral blood sample, and peripheral blood mononuclear cells were used for TCR beta sequencing. Genomic DNA extraction from the blood cell samples was performed with the Qiagen DNeasy Blood Extraction Kit. Deletion took 4 bases off V and 0 bases off J, with a span of 21 bases between the germline ends. Taken from the germline V gene (reference sequence), the CDR1 and CDR2 loops are SGHNT and YYREEE. The CDR3, from cysteine to phenylalanine, totals 18 residues. Solely the CDR3 DNA is kept, with 54 bases framed from the first base.

The sample consisted of PBMCs. The clonotype originates from a woman aged 18-29 years in good health and CMV-seropositive. The chain is made from TRBV5-4 and TRBJ2-3, with TRBD2 tentatively as D gene (6 bases match). Here is the DNA: TGTGCCAGCAGCGGTAGGAGGCCCCGGGACTCAAGCACAGATACGCAGTATTTT. It specifies CASSGRRPRDSSTDTQYF.